A selection of T cell receptor beta chains follows, all from one sample in a study of blood T cells in healthy people across ages. MiXCR was run by TCRdb on the 5' RACE reads, yielding one entry per CDR3 protein. The sample lists approximately 800,000 distinct CDR3 sequences; about a quarter were seen once. This sample also belongs to another study, concerning T cells of mothers and their children.

The sample was blood. Source of these receptors: a boy aged 10-17 years in good health. The CDR3 runs from the conserved cysteine through the conserved F or W. Fields, in order: D gene, J gene, clone size, V gene, CDR3 DNA, CDR3 protein. D genes are given only for firm matches. Clone size is stated in some rows and not others, as once, few, many or a class when expanded.

.	TRBJ2-7	few	TRBV28	TGTGCCAGCAGACGCCGGGGACAAGGTTACGAGCAGTACTTC	CASRRRGQGYEQYF
.	TRBJ2-7	.	TRBV3-1	TGTGCCAGCAGCCAAGGGGTCCTACCAAGGGTTATCAACGAGCAGTACTTC	CASSQGVLPRVINEQYF
TRBD1	TRBJ2-7	once	TRBV7-2	TGTGCCAGCAGCTCGAACAGGGGCGAGCAGTACTTC	CASSSNRGEQYF
.	TRBJ1-5	.	TRBV15	TGTGCCACCAGCAGAGAACTCCCCCGGGGACCCCAGCATTTT	CATSRELPRGPQHF
.	TRBJ2-2	.	TRBV5-1	TGCGCCAGCAGCCCCTTAGCGAACACCGGGGAGCTGTTTTTT	CASSPLANTGELFF
.	TRBJ2-2	.	TRBV5-4	TGTGCCAGCAGCTTAGGGTCGCAGAACACCGGGGAGCTGTTTTTT	CASSLGSQNTGELFF
.	TRBJ1-6	.	TRBV20-1	TGCAGTGCTAGAGGACAGATTAATTCACCCCTCCACTTT	CSARGQINSPLHF
TRBD2	TRBJ2-5	.	TRBV18	TGTGCCAGCTCACCTGGACTAGCGGACTACCAAGAGACCCAGTACTTC	CASSPGLADYQETQYF
TRBD1	TRBJ1-2	.	TRBV10-3	TGTGCCACCCTGGACCTGGACAGGGCTGAGGGACCTAACTATGGCTACACCTTC	CATLDLDRAEGPNYGYTF
TRBD2	TRBJ2-2	.	TRBV29-1	TGCAGCGTTTTAGCGGGAGGAGGTAACACCGGGGAGCTGTTTTTT	CSVLAGGGNTGELFF
.	TRBJ2-7	.	TRBV12-3/TRBV12-4	TGTGCCAGCCAGATTGGCAGCTACGAGCAGTACTTC	CASQIGSYEQYF
TRBD1	TRBJ2-4	few	TRBV6-5	TGTGCCAGCAGGTCCGGGACAGGGGAGGGCATTCAGTACTTC	CASRSGTGEGIQYF
.	TRBJ2-7	.	TRBV6-2/TRBV6-3	TGTGCCAGCAGTCCCGACTACAGGGTCGAGCAGTACTTC	CASSPDYRVEQYF
.	TRBJ2-1	few	TRBV5-1	TGCGCCAGCAGCGCGAGGCAAATCTCCTACAATGAGCAGTTCTTC	CASSARQISYNEQFF
.	TRBJ1-3	few	TRBV12-3/TRBV12-4	TGTGCCAGCAGCCGAGGAGGGGCAACTGGAAACACCATATATTTT	CASSRGGATGNTIYF
.	TRBJ1-3	few	TRBV28	TGTGCCAGCAGGGACGTAGACTCTGGAAACACCATATATTTT	CASRDVDSGNTIYF
.	TRBJ2-3	.	TRBV18	TGTGCCAGCTCACCTGATGTACGGGTCGGCATTGGCACAGATACGCAGTATTTT	CASSPDVRVGIGTDTQYF
TRBD1	TRBJ2-5	many	TRBV6-5	TGTGCCAGCACCAAAATAGACAGGGACCTCCAGACCCAGTACTTC	CASTKIDRDLQTQYF
.	TRBJ2-1	few	TRBV12-3/TRBV12-4	TGTGCCAGCTCCCCACCGGGCGGGTACTACAATGAGCAGTTCTTC	CASSPPGGYYNEQFF
.	TRBJ2-3	.	TRBV2	TGTGCCAGCGGCTATTCGGCAGATACGCAGTATTTT	CASGYSADTQYF
.	TRBJ1-5	.	TRBV7-2	TGTGCCAGCAGCTTAGACCCCGGGCGTCAGCCCCAGCATTTT	CASSLDPGRQPQHF
.	TRBJ1-6	.	TRBV20-1	TGCAGTGCTAGAGCTACAGGGCTGAATTCACCCCTCCACTTT	CSARATGLNSPLHF
.	TRBJ1-4	.	TRBV29-1	TGCAGCGGTCGTTGGGGGGCGAGTGAAAAACTGTTTTTT	CSGRWGASEKLFF